This TCR beta chain emerged from a study of Graves' ophthalmopathy and Graves' hyperthyroidism (dated by TCRdb to the late 2010s). For the study in its entirety: Peripheral blood was collected before any treatment was given, at the time of initial diagnosis. After sampling, hyperthyroidism patients received methimazole starting at 30 mg daily, and ophthalmopathy patients received high-dose intravenous methylprednisolone. In a handful of hyperthyroidism patients, the T-cell repertoires found in thyroid tissue were compared with those found in blood. To explore V-J signatures that distinguish ophthalmopathy from hyperthyroidism, a discovery set of around 100 patients was enrolled, made up of 40 to 45 with ophthalmopathy and 57 with stable hyperthyroidism. The independent validation cohort included approximately 19 hyperthyroidism patients plus 17 patients who later progressed from hyperthyroidism to ophthalmopathy. The study used TCR beta repertoire signatures to distinguish Graves' ophthalmopathy from Graves' hyperthyroidism and to predict progression to ophthalmopathy. The 75 to 100 discovery patients were randomly split 7:3 into training and test sets. In total, 135 blood samples were TCR-sequenced: some 40 ophthalmopathy, some 75 hyperthyroidism and roughly 17 hyperthyroidism-to-ophthalmopathy patients. The study at large found these results: Most expanded thyroid clonotypes with frequency above 0.001 were also detected in blood, suggesting blood repertoires may reflect the thyroid immune response. No statistical method was used to predetermine the sample size, and group allocation was not hidden from the investigators. In validation, the model predicted ophthalmopathy progression with more than 55% sensitivity and less than 80% specificity; some 13 predicted patients were CT-confirmed with GO in a median of approximately 6.5 months. In cross-validation, the 13-signature model distinguished ophthalmopathy from stable hyperthyroidism with approximately 90% sensitivity and about 81% specificity, while in the test set the corresponding values were roughly 80% and 75%.

This clonotype was counted between two and nine times. Its antigen is currently not known. No much larger clone exists at a distance of one base, and base qualities are not known. The ophthalmopathy patients had moderately to severely active disease, with a Clinical Activity Score of 3 or higher, a NOSPECS grade of 4 or higher, and a disease duration of less than 3 months. Patients with other autoimmune diseases, uncontrolled infections, pregnancy or lactation were excluded from the study. Diagnosis was based on clinical symptoms, serum thyroxine, TRAb, thyroid ultrasound and orbital computed tomography. Using Ficoll-Paque density gradient centrifugation, PBMCs were isolated from 10 ml of fresh peripheral blood. Trizol reagent was used to extract the total RNA, and its quality was then checked on an Agilent 2100 Bioanalyzer. V is reduced by 2 bases and J by 5 bases, leaving a spacing of 13 bases between them. From the cysteine up to the phenylalanine, the CDR3 has a length of 14 residues. The retained sequence is limited to the CDR3, 42 bases, with the frame set at the first base. Taken from the germline V gene (reference sequence), the CDR1 and CDR2 loops are DFQATT and SNEGSKA.

For repertoire sequencing, TCR beta CDR3 regions were amplified from RNA transcripts. HTBI primers and the Qiagen OneStep RT-PCR kit were used in a first-round RT-PCR, which was followed by a second-round multiplex PCR, size selection and purification. Sequencing of the libraries was carried out on an Illumina HiSeq2000 in paired-end mode with 100 bp reads. The authors' analysis ran thus. SOAPnuke was used to process the reads, throwing out any read that had adapters, had uncalled bases, had a mean Phred below 15, or lacked an exact constant-primer or identifier match. COPE v1.2.5 was used to merge the high-quality paired reads. Unique nucleotide sequences were defined as clonotypes and aligned to IMGT TRB V, D and J references using MiTCR v1.1. The analysis was limited to V-J combinations with a frequency above 0.0001, which together covered 99.2% of the repertoires. A TCR clonal expansion and chaos score per V-J combination was defined as the ratio of F50 clonal expansion to chaos observed in the TCRdist matrix. Welch's t-statistics and random forest were used to reduce features to some 13 V-J combinations, which were fed into a naive Bayes classifier. The similarity between thyroid and blood repertoires was quantified using the Morisita-Horn index. The public reads were reprocessed in TCRdb via fastp at Q25 and MiXCR, keeping in-frame beta chains. Rows matching on CDR3 protein sequence are summarized as one entry with the most common DNA and genes. The V and J calls, along with clone size, are taken from TCRdb and not from the paper's own processing. The sample table records approximately 460,000 distinct CDR3 sequences; roughly an eighth of these occur just once. The ten largest clones represent about 9.4% of the sample.

The clonotype originates from a woman in her twenties or thirties with Graves' ophthalmopathy. Donor details come from another sample of the same person, matched by shared clones. This sequence uses TRBV20-1 and TRBJ1-5, with no confident D gene call. Sample: blood. This receptor carries the CDR3 CSARPNGEHQPQHF. The DNA sequence follows: TGCAGTGCTAGACCAAACGGAGAGCATCAGCCCCAGCATTTT.